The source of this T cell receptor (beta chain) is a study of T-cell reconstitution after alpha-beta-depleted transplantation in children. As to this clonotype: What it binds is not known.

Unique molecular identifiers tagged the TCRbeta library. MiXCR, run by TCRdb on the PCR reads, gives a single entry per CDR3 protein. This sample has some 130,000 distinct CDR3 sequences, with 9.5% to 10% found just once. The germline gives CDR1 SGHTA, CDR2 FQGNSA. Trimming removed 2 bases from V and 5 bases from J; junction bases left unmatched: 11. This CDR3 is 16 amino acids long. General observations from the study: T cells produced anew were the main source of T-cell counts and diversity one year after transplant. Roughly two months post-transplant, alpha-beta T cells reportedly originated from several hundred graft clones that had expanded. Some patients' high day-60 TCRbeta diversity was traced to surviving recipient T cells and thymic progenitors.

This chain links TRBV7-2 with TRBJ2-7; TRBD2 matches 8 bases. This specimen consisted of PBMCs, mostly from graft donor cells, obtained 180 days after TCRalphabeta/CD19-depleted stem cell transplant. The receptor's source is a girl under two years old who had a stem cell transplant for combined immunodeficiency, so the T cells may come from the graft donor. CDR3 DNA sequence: TGTGCCAGCAGCTTACGAAGCGGGAGCACGAAGAACGAGCAGTACTTC. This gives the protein CASSLRSGSTKNEQYF.